These 6 T cell receptor beta chains came from one sample sequenced in a study of shared clonotypes between healthy human individuals. CD45RO-negative, CCR7-selected cells formed the naive CD8 fraction, which excluded terminally differentiated effector memory CD45RA+ cells. Measured with immunoSEQ multiplex PCR; TCRdb has only the in-frame clones, and not every one. The sample shows some 2 million clones, about 95% of them seen only once. The sample taken for sequencing was naive CD8+ T cells sorted from blood. The receptors derive from a young man in good health.

Comment on this clone: Other nucleotide sequences in the sample specify the same CDR3. V and J are TRBV13 and TRBJ1-4, with a weak D call TRBD1 (5 bases). The germline V gene encodes CDR1 PRHDT and CDR2 FYEKMQ (reference sequence). V dropped 0 bases and J dropped 7 bases, with 6 bases sitting between them. This CDR3 is built from 13 residues. CDR3 residues: CASSLGRGEKLFF. Written as DNA, the CDR3 is TGTGCCAGCAGCTTAGGTAGGGGTGAAAAACTGTTTTTT.

The rearrangement uses TRBV19 and TRBJ2-1; perhaps D is TRBD1 or TRBD2 (5 bases each). Between the trimmed V and J ends, which lost 8 bases and 13 bases, there was a span of 21 bases. Germline values: CDR1 LNHDA, CDR2 SQIVND (reference sequence). The CDR3 runs 13 residues. The CDR3 nucleotides read TGTGCCAGTTCGGAGACCCACGGGGCCGTCCAGTTCTTC. Translation: CASSETHGAVQFF.

The genes are TRBV4-3 and TRBJ1-6, with 7 positions matching TRBD1. Germline CDR1 and CDR2: LGHNA and YSLEER. The CDR3 sequence is 18 residues long. V was clipped by 0 bases and J by 4 bases; unmatched bases: 9. The DNA for the CDR3 is TGCGCCAGCAGCCAAGATCGGGCAGGGGGGTTGTATAATTCACCCCTCCACTTT. Translation gives CASSQDRAGGLYNSPLHF.

The V gene is TRBV5-8, the J gene TRBJ2-7, with 10 bases identical to TRBD1. V trimming: 4 bases; J trimming: 2 bases; junction bases outside the gene matches: 12. This CDR3 has 17 amino acids. Germline values: CDR1 SGHTS, CDR2 YDEGEE. The CDR3 coding sequence is TGTGCCAGCAGCGACACTAGTGGGACAGGGGTGGCCTACGAGCAGTACTTC. Translated, it gives CASSDTSGTGVAYEQYF.

V gene TRBV6-5 combines with J gene TRBJ2-5, with 9 bases matching TRBD2. V trimming: 2 bases; J trimming: 4 bases; junction bases outside the gene matches: 8. Germline assignment: CDR1 MNHEY and CDR2 SVGAGI. There are 16 residues in the CDR3. The CDR3 DNA reads TGTGCCAGCAGTTACGGTCCGGCGGGAGGGCCAGAGACCCAGTACTTC. This codes for CASSYGPAGGPETQYF.

This clone was observed once. The chain has TRBV28 and TRBJ2-7; no clear D gene. The germline V gene encodes CDR1 MDHEN and CDR2 SYDVKM. The CDR3 is made up of 17 amino acids. V was trimmed by 3 bases and J by 3 bases, leaving 21 bases between them. CDR3 DNA sequence: TGTGCCAGCAGTTTTCGGCCCCTCCGCAGCATTGACTACGAGCAGTACTTC. Protein sequence: CASSFRPLRSIDYEQYF. The full variable domain, in which reference TRBV28 and TRBJ2-7 provide the parts outside the CDR3, is DVKVTQSSRYLVKRTGEKVFLECVQDMDHENMFWYRQDPGLGLRLIYFSYDVKMKEKGDIPEGYSVSREKKERFSLILESASTNQTSMYLCASSFRPLRSIDYEQYFGPGTRLTVT.